Listed here are 20 T cell receptor beta chains from one sample, sequenced in a study of blood T cells in healthy people across ages. Together with a sample-barcoded 5' primer, a J-beta primer mix was included in a second PCR lasting roughly 6 to 12 cycles. TCRdb called the 5' RACE reads again in MiXCR, with one record for every CDR3 protein. The sample consists of roughly 800,000 distinct CDR3 sequences, around 36% of them appearing once. The sample consisted of blood. These TCRs come from a man between 18 and 29 years old in good health.

This chain joins TRBV12-3 or TRBV12-4 and TRBJ1-5; possibly TRBD1 for D (6 bases). V was cut by 0 bases and J by 9 bases, with 15 bases left in between. This CDR3 is built from 15 residues. The CDR3 nucleotides read TGTGCCAGCAGTTTAGCCGTCCAGGGAGGGGGGCCCCAGCATTTT. Protein: CASSLAVQGGGPQHF.

The J gene is TRBJ1-2, the V gene TRBV27; D possibly corresponds to TRBD1 (6 bases). Trimming shortened V by 5 bases and J by 2 bases, and 18 bases separated the two germline ends. Germline assignment: CDR1 MNHEY and CDR2 SMNVEV (reference sequence). This CDR3 has 16 amino acids. Written as DNA, the CDR3 is TGTGCCAGCAGTACCACGGACAGCAAGGCCAACTATGGCTACACCTTC. Translation gives CASSTTDSKANYGYTF.

At least ten counts were recorded for this clonotype. The chain recombines TRBV10-3 with TRBJ1-2, with TRBD1 matching 8 bases. The junction had 2 bases not matched to a gene; V was cut back by 0 bases and J by 11 bases. The CDR3 contains 12 residues. Germline assignment: CDR1 ENHRY and CDR2 SYGVKD. In DNA, the CDR3 is TGTGCCATCAGTGAGTCTCGGGACAGGTACACCTTC. This codes for CAISESRDRYTF.

Turning to this clonotype: This may come from a read error, since a much larger clone is one base off. The chain has TRBV7-2 and TRBJ2-5, with 10 bases aligning to TRBD2. The V and J ends lost 0 bases and 11 bases, in that order; junction bases with no gene match: 9. CDR1 and CDR2 from the germline V gene are SGHTA and FQGNSA. The CDR3 spans 15 residues. CDR3 nucleotides: TGTGCCAGCAGCTTAGCTGAGCGGGGGGGCAATGAGCAGTACTTC. It yields the protein CASSLAERGGNEQYF.

The sample holds many counts of this clonotype. The chain employs TRBV6-6 and TRBJ2-7; TRBD1 matches 8 bases. The CDR3 has 13 residues. Germline assignment: CDR1 MNHNY and CDR2 SVGAGI (reference sequence). The ends lost 4 bases at V and 2 bases at J; junction bases unmatched: 1. CDR3 protein: CASSSDRAYEQYF. Here the CDR3 DNA reads TGTGCCAGCAGTTCGGACAGGGCCTACGAGCAGTACTTC.

To note about this clonotype: Just one base apart from a much larger clone, this may be a read error. The V gene is TRBV12-3 or TRBV12-4, the J gene TRBJ1-6, with D tentatively TRBD1 (5 bases). V was clipped by 5 bases and J by 8 bases, with 13 bases between them. The CDR3 is made up of 14 amino acids. CDR3 coding DNA: TGTGCCAGCAGTCTCAGGGAAAAGGATTCACCCCTCCACTTT. It is translated as CASSLREKDSPLHF.

The rearrangement links TRBV12-3 or TRBV12-4 to TRBJ2-1; TRBD2 matches 7 bases. The CDR3 loop spans 14 amino acids. Unmatched junction bases numbered 5, after V lost 3 bases and J lost 6 bases. CDR3 loop: CASSFGGGVNEQFF. In DNA, the CDR3 is TGTGCCAGCAGTTTTGGCGGGGGTGTCAATGAGCAGTTCTTC.

The CDR3 sequence is CSASRDSLGVDTQYF. The CDR3 nucleotides read TGCAGTGCTTCCCGGGATAGCTTAGGGGTTGATACGCAGTATTTT. The chain joins TRBV20-1 to TRBJ2-3; D tentatively fits TRBD1 or TRBD2 (5 bases each). The CDR3 totals 15 residues. Germline V gives CDR1 DFQATT, CDR2 SNEGSKA (reference sequence). V lost 5 bases to trimming and J lost 6 bases, with 21 bases between them.

V gene TRBV6-5 combines with J gene TRBJ2-7; D is undetermined. Germline V lookup: CDR1 MNHEY, CDR2 SVGAGI. The CDR3 covers 15 residues. Trimming removed 4 bases from V and 1 base from J, with 14 bases in between. CDR3 region: CASSSYAGQSYEQYF. In nucleotides, the CDR3 is TGTGCCAGCAGTTCCTACGCAGGCCAGTCCTACGAGCAGTACTTC.

This clonotype was seen only a few times. The chain is built from TRBV4-3 and TRBJ1-1, with a possible D match to TRBD1 (5 bases). The V end lost 1 base, the J end lost 9 bases, and 12 bases lay between the germline ends. In germline, CDR1 is LGHNA, CDR2 YSLEER. The CDR3 extends over 13 amino acids. CDR3 sequence (DNA): TGCGCCAGCAGCCAAGGGCCTCCGGGGCAAGCTTTCTTT. Amino acid sequence: CASSQGPPGQAFF.

This clonotype was picked up many times. The chain recombines TRBV6-6 with TRBJ2-7, with D perhaps being TRBD1 or TRBD2 (5 bases each). This CDR3 comprises 11 residues. V was shortened by 11 bases and J by 5 bases, with 13 bases between the two germline ends. Per germline, CDR1 MNHNY and CDR2 SVGAGI (reference sequence). The CDR3 is CAGGSGNEQYF. The CDR3, as DNA: TGTGCCGGGGGTTCGGGGAACGAGCAGTACTTC.

The genes are TRBV15 and TRBJ1-2; D ambiguous. This CDR3 is 13 amino acids long. V was cut by 3 bases and J by 4 bases, with 9 bases left in between. Germline V lookup: CDR1 LNHNV, CDR2 YYDKDF (reference sequence). The CDR3 DNA is TGTGCCACCAGCAGGCGGACGGCCTATGGCTACACCTTC. As protein: CATSRRTAYGYTF.

This clonotype was detected only a few times. The chain joins TRBV5-1 to TRBJ2-1, with 7 bases that match TRBD1. Germline trimming cut 3 bases from V and 6 bases from J; bases unmatched to any gene: 6. Germline V lookup: CDR1 SGHRS, CDR2 YFSETQ. The CDR3 runs to 14 residues. This CDR3 reads CASSSTRQGNEQFF. The DNA of the CDR3 is TGCGCCAGCAGCTCCACCCGACAGGGCAATGAGCAGTTCTTC.

This chain connects TRBV7-9 to TRBJ1-1; D might be TRBD1 (6 bases). V shed 4 bases and J shed 1 base, with 10 bases lying between them. Germline CDR1 and CDR2: SEHNR and FQNEAQ (reference sequence). This CDR3 comprises 14 residues. For the CDR3, the DNA is TGTGCCAGCAGCTCCGGGGACACGAACACTGAAGCTTTCTTT. This sequence encodes CASSSGDTNTEAFF.

The V call is TRBV27, the J call TRBJ2-7, with 7 bases aligning to TRBD1. The CDR3 sequence is 16 residues long. Trimming took 0 bases from V and 7 from J; bases not matched to a gene: 12. CDR1 and CDR2 (germline): MNHEY, SMNVEV (reference sequence). The CDR3 protein is CASSLSPTGVGHEQYF. The CDR3 DNA reads as TGTGCCAGCAGTTTATCCCCTACAGGGGTGGGACATGAGCAGTACTTC.

The chain is built from TRBV5-1 and TRBJ2-3; 9 bases are shared with TRBD2. Germline values: CDR1 SGHRS, CDR2 YFSETQ. The V segment lost 0 bases and the J segment 4 bases; nucleotides outside the gene matches: 0. The CDR3 consists of 14 residues. CDR3 residues: CASSLERGADTQYF. CDR3 DNA sequence: TGCGCCAGCAGCTTGGAGCGGGGGGCAGATACGCAGTATTTT.

This chain joins TRBV27 and TRBJ2-3, with 9 bases lining up with TRBD2. There are 15 residues in the CDR3. Trimming cost V 5 bases and J 8 bases; bases outside gene matches: 11. Germline lookup yields CDR1 MNHEY and CDR2 SMNVEV (reference sequence). CDR3: CASSPIAGAQSTQYF. DNA for the CDR3: TGTGCCAGCAGTCCCATAGCGGGGGCGCAGTCTACGCAGTATTTT.

The V and J genes are TRBV5-5 and TRBJ1-2; unclear D gene. This CDR3 spans 15 amino acids. Germline loops: CDR1 SGHKS, CDR2 YYEKEE (reference sequence). Trimming stripped 3 bases from V and 2 bases from J, with 14 bases between. The CDR3 loop reads CASSWSGFGNYGYTF. DNA of the CDR3: TGTGCCAGCAGCTGGTCTGGGTTTGGCAACTATGGCTACACCTTC.

This clonotype turned up a few times. The chain uses TRBV20-1 and TRBJ2-1; 8 nucleotides line up with TRBD2. Germline CDR1 reads DFQATT; CDR2 reads SNEGSKA (reference sequence). Trimming removed 1 base from V and 15 bases from J; junction bases left unmatched: 14. The CDR3 length is 14 residues. This chain's CDR3 is CSARGSPSGLTPFF. In nucleotides, the CDR3 is TGCAGTGCTAGAGGTTCGCCTAGCGGGCTTACCCCGTTCTTC.

In its sample, this clonotype was seen many times. The V and J genes are TRBV20-1 and TRBJ2-7; D is possibly TRBD1 or TRBD2 (6 bases each). Deletions cut 1 base from V and 2 bases from J, with 15 bases between. CDR3 size: 15 residues. Germline assignment: CDR1 DFQATT and CDR2 SNEGSKA (reference sequence). The CDR3 spells CSARGEGGPPYEQYF. For the CDR3, the DNA is TGCAGTGCTAGAGGCGAGGGGGGTCCTCCCTACGAGCAGTACTTC.